These T cell receptor beta chains were read from a single sample in a study of blood T cells in healthy people across ages. TCRdb processed the 5' RACE reads anew with MiXCR; each CDR3 protein has one entry. The profile covers 750,000 or so distinct CDR3 sequences, with more than 20% appearing a single time and more than 8% taken by the ten largest. The same data also contributed to another study, on T cells of mothers and their children.

Sequencing was done on a sample of blood. These receptors were taken from a boy between 10 and 17 years old in good health. Both conserved end residues are part of each CDR3. The D gene is left open where the match is weak. Size values are once, few and many counts, or a class for expanded clones, and some rows have none.

CDR3aa: CASSHLYEQYF; CDR3nt: TGTGCCAGCAGCCACCTCTACGAGCAGTACTTC; abundance: NA; j_gene: TRBJ2-7; v_gene: TRBV4-1; d_gene: NA
CDR3aa: CSAVESTDTQYF; CDR3nt: TGCAGTGCGGTCGAATCCACAGATACGCAGTATTTT; abundance: NA; j_gene: TRBJ2-3; v_gene: TRBV20-1; d_gene: NA
CDR3aa: CASSLDPLNQPQHF; CDR3nt: TGTGCCAGCAGTTTAGACCCGTTGAATCAGCCCCAGCATTTT; abundance: NA; j_gene: TRBJ1-5; v_gene: TRBV27; d_gene: NA
CDR3aa: CAISESGSGETQYF; CDR3nt: TGTGCCATCAGTGAGTCGGGGAGCGGAGAGACCCAGTACTTC; abundance: NA; j_gene: TRBJ2-5; v_gene: TRBV10-3; d_gene: NA
CDR3aa: CASSLIGTSGGNTGELFF; CDR3nt: TGTGCCAGCAGCTTAATAGGGACTAGCGGGGGGAACACCGGGGAGCTGTTTTTT; abundance: NA; j_gene: TRBJ2-2; v_gene: TRBV7-3; d_gene: TRBD2
CDR3aa: CASSYGVGEQYF; CDR3nt: TGTGCCAGCAGCTACGGGGTGGGAGAGCAGTACTTC; abundance: few; j_gene: TRBJ2-7; v_gene: TRBV28; d_gene: NA
CDR3aa: CASGTGQGREAFF; CDR3nt: TGTGCTAGTGGGACCGGACAGGGACGAGAAGCTTTCTTT; abundance: NA; j_gene: TRBJ1-1; v_gene: TRBV12-5; d_gene: TRBD1
CDR3aa: CSALTSGGDYNEQFF; CDR3nt: TGCAGTGCTCTAACTAGCGGGGGCGACTACAATGAGCAGTTCTTC; abundance: few; j_gene: TRBJ2-1; v_gene: TRBV20-1; d_gene: TRBD2
CDR3aa: CATSDLQGFEQFF; CDR3nt: TGTGCCACCAGTGACCTACAGGGCTTTGAGCAGTTCTTC; abundance: few; j_gene: TRBJ2-1; v_gene: TRBV24-1; d_gene: NA
CDR3aa: CASSLGTDAFYETQYF; CDR3nt: TGTGCCAGCAGCTTGGGTACGGACGCCTTTTACGAGACCCAGTACTTC; abundance: few; j_gene: TRBJ2-5; v_gene: TRBV5-6; d_gene: NA
CDR3aa: CASSLSQKFF; CDR3nt: TGTGCCAGCAGTTTATCGCAAAAGTTCTTC; abundance: NA; j_gene: TRBJ2-1; v_gene: TRBV28; d_gene: NA
CDR3aa: CSAPGGRNQPQHF; CDR3nt: TGCAGCGCCCCGGGGGGGCGCAATCAGCCCCAGCATTTT; abundance: NA; j_gene: TRBJ1-5; v_gene: TRBV29-1; d_gene: NA
CDR3aa: CASSAQYF; CDR3nt: TGTGCCAGCAGTGCCCAGTACTTC; abundance: many; j_gene: TRBJ2-5; v_gene: TRBV25-1; d_gene: NA
CDR3aa: CASSELAGAETQYF; CDR3nt: TGTGCCAGCAGTGAACTAGCGGGGGCGGAGACCCAGTACTTC; abundance: many; j_gene: TRBJ2-5; v_gene: TRBV2; d_gene: TRBD2
CDR3aa: CASSSVNQETQYF; CDR3nt: TGTGCCAGCAGCTCGGTAAACCAAGAGACCCAGTACTTC; abundance: many; j_gene: TRBJ2-5; v_gene: TRBV7-2; d_gene: NA
CDR3aa: CATSSGGKMRNEQFF; CDR3nt: TGTGCCACCAGCTCAGGGGGGAAAATGAGGAATGAGCAGTTCTTC; abundance: NA; j_gene: TRBJ2-1; v_gene: TRBV15; d_gene: NA
CDR3aa: CASSKRQGPNRSYNEQFF; CDR3nt: TGTGCCAGCAGCAAACGACAGGGACCTAACCGCTCCTACAATGAGCAGTTCTTC; abundance: NA; j_gene: TRBJ2-1; v_gene: TRBV7-9; d_gene: TRBD1
CDR3aa: CASSDRDPYNEQFF; CDR3nt: TGTGCCAGCAGCGACCGGGACCCCTACAATGAGCAGTTCTTC; abundance: NA; j_gene: TRBJ2-1; v_gene: TRBV7-9; d_gene: NA
CDR3aa: CASRFGVRGGVADTQHF; CDR3nt: TGTGCCAGCAGGTTCGGGGTCCGGGGAGGGGTGGCAGATACGCAGCATTTT; abundance: few; j_gene: TRBJ1-5; v_gene: TRBV6-1; d_gene: NA
CDR3aa: CATSDPGLAGDDTQYF; CDR3nt: TGTGCCACCAGTGACCCAGGACTAGCGGGGGATGATACGCAGTATTTT; abundance: NA; j_gene: TRBJ2-3; v_gene: TRBV24-1; d_gene: TRBD2
CDR3aa: CASSLGLPEQFF; CDR3nt: TGTGCCAGCAGCCTGGGACTACCTGAGCAGTTCTTC; abundance: few; j_gene: TRBJ2-1; v_gene: TRBV5-5; d_gene: TRBD2
CDR3aa: CATRRADEQFF; CDR3nt: TGTGCCACCCGAAGAGCCGACGAGCAGTTCTTC; abundance: NA; j_gene: TRBJ2-1; v_gene: TRBV12-3/TRBV12-4; d_gene: NA
CDR3aa: CSGTGGSETQYF; CDR3nt: TGCAGCGGGACAGGGGGCAGCGAGACCCAGTACTTC; abundance: few; j_gene: TRBJ2-5; v_gene: TRBV29-1; d_gene: TRBD1
CDR3aa: CASSPLTSGDYNEQFF; CDR3nt: TGCGCCAGCAGCCCGCTCACTAGCGGGGACTACAATGAGCAGTTCTTC; abundance: few; j_gene: TRBJ2-1; v_gene: TRBV4-1; d_gene: TRBD2
CDR3aa: CASSQDLLAPTTDTQYF; CDR3nt: TGTGCCAGCAGCCAAGATCTACTAGCTCCGACCACAGATACGCAGTATTTT; abundance: NA; j_gene: TRBJ2-3; v_gene: TRBV3-1; d_gene: NA
CDR3aa: CASSDTGAVAYGYTF; CDR3nt: TGTGCCAGCAGTGATACAGGGGCCGTCGCCTATGGCTACACCTTC; abundance: few; j_gene: TRBJ1-2; v_gene: TRBV6-1; d_gene: TRBD1
CDR3aa: CASSLALREIINEQFF; CDR3nt: TGTGCCAGCAGCTTGGCTCTGCGGGAGATCATCAATGAGCAGTTCTTC; abundance: NA; j_gene: TRBJ2-1; v_gene: TRBV5-6; d_gene: TRBD2
CDR3aa: CASSLPLEAYNEQFF; CDR3nt: TGTGCCAGCAGCTTGCCCCTGGAGGCCTACAATGAGCAGTTCTTC; abundance: NA; j_gene: TRBJ2-1; v_gene: TRBV5-6; d_gene: NA
CDR3aa: CASSPPDGTSGNGASTDTQYF; CDR3nt: TGCGCCAGCAGCCCCCCCGATGGGACTAGCGGGAATGGGGCTAGCACAGATACGCAGTATTTT; abundance: few; j_gene: TRBJ2-3; v_gene: TRBV4-1; d_gene: TRBD2
CDR3aa: CASSQVFEKREDVKQYF; CDR3nt: TGTGCCAGCAGCCAAGTATTCGAAAAGCGGGAGGACGTAAAGCAGTACTTC; abundance: many; j_gene: TRBJ2-7; v_gene: TRBV4-2; d_gene: TRBD2
CDR3aa: CASSPGPIKYNEQFF; CDR3nt: TGTGCCAGCAGCCCAGGACCGATAAAGTACAATGAGCAGTTCTTC; abundance: NA; j_gene: TRBJ2-1; v_gene: TRBV4-2; d_gene: NA
CDR3aa: CSVERDRGNGYTF; CDR3nt: TGCAGCGTTGAACGGGACCGGGGTAATGGCTACACCTTC; abundance: NA; j_gene: TRBJ1-2; v_gene: TRBV29-1; d_gene: NA
CDR3aa: CASNHDTGGEQFF; CDR3nt: TGTGCCAGCAACCATGACACGGGGGGTGAGCAGTTCTTC; abundance: few; j_gene: TRBJ2-1; v_gene: TRBV7-2; d_gene: TRBD2
CDR3aa: CASRTRTGNTDTQYF; CDR3nt: TGTGCCAGCAGAACTAGGACGGGGAACACAGATACGCAGTATTTT; abundance: few; j_gene: TRBJ2-3; v_gene: TRBV13; d_gene: NA
CDR3aa: CSDNEQFF; CDR3nt: TGCAGTGACAATGAGCAGTTCTTC; abundance: NA; j_gene: TRBJ2-1; v_gene: TRBV29-1; d_gene: NA
CDR3aa: CASKTAGSPLHF; CDR3nt: TGTGCCAGCAAGACAGCAGGTTCACCCCTCCACTTT; abundance: few; j_gene: TRBJ1-6; v_gene: TRBV2; d_gene: NA
CDR3aa: CATSDPRYSNQPQHF; CDR3nt: TGTGCCACCAGTGATCCCCGCTATAGCAATCAGCCCCAGCATTTT; abundance: NA; j_gene: TRBJ1-5; v_gene: TRBV24-1; d_gene: NA
CDR3aa: CASSGGDHEQYF; CDR3nt: TGTGCCAGCTCCGGCGGGGACCACGAGCAGTACTTC; abundance: NA; j_gene: TRBJ2-7; v_gene: TRBV12-3/TRBV12-4; d_gene: NA
CDR3aa: CASSSQGGTNTGELFF; CDR3nt: TGCGCCAGCAGCTCCCAGGGGGGGACGAACACCGGGGAGCTGTTTTTT; abundance: NA; j_gene: TRBJ2-2; v_gene: TRBV5-1; d_gene: NA
CDR3aa: CSVGQGFYEQYF; CDR3nt: TGCAGCGTTGGACAGGGTTTTTACGAGCAGTACTTC; abundance: few; j_gene: TRBJ2-7; v_gene: TRBV29-1; d_gene: TRBD1
CDR3aa: CASSPRFGQGLNEKLFF; CDR3nt: TGTGCCAGCTCACCACGATTCGGCCAGGGCCTTAATGAAAAACTGTTTTTT; abundance: few; j_gene: TRBJ1-4; v_gene: TRBV18; d_gene: NA
CDR3aa: CASSKAGGGETKNIQYF; CDR3nt: TGTGCCAGCAGCAAAGCTGGAGGGGGCGAGACCAAAAACATTCAGTACTTC; abundance: NA; j_gene: TRBJ2-4; v_gene: TRBV21-1; d_gene: NA
CDR3aa: CASLARPKDF; CDR3nt: TGTGCCAGCCTTGCACGCCCTAAGGATTTT; abundance: few; j_gene: TRBJ2-3; v_gene: TRBV2; d_gene: NA
CDR3aa: CASSESSTGVFYNEQFF; CDR3nt: TGTGCCAGCAGTGAATCCTCTACAGGGGTGTTCTACAATGAGCAGTTCTTC; abundance: NA; j_gene: TRBJ2-1; v_gene: TRBV27; d_gene: TRBD1
CDR3aa: CASSQIRRFSKSDSYNSPLHF; CDR3nt: TGTGCCAGCAGCCAAATCAGGCGCTTTTCAAAATCCGACTCCTATAATTCACCCCTCCACTTT; abundance: NA; j_gene: TRBJ1-6; v_gene: TRBV3-1; d_gene: NA